This T cell receptor beta chain was sequenced in a study of cytomegalovirus exposure and HLA in healthy donors. Germline lookup yields CDR1 SGDLS and CDR2 YYNGEE. V trimming: 6 bases; J trimming: 3 bases; junction bases outside the gene matches: 8. This CDR3 comprises 14 residues. Here immunoSEQ multiplex PCR was the method, and the copy in TCRdb shows in-frame clones only, minus some. The sample holds about 150,000 clones, roughly 86% seen once. This TCR was sampled from a human donor in good health. The chain links TRBV9 to TRBJ2-7; 8 nucleotides match TRBD1. Material: PBMCs. This CDR3 reads CASNAGGGFYEQYF. The CDR3 DNA reads TGTGCCAGCAACGCAGGGGGCGGGTTCTACGAGCAGTACTTC.